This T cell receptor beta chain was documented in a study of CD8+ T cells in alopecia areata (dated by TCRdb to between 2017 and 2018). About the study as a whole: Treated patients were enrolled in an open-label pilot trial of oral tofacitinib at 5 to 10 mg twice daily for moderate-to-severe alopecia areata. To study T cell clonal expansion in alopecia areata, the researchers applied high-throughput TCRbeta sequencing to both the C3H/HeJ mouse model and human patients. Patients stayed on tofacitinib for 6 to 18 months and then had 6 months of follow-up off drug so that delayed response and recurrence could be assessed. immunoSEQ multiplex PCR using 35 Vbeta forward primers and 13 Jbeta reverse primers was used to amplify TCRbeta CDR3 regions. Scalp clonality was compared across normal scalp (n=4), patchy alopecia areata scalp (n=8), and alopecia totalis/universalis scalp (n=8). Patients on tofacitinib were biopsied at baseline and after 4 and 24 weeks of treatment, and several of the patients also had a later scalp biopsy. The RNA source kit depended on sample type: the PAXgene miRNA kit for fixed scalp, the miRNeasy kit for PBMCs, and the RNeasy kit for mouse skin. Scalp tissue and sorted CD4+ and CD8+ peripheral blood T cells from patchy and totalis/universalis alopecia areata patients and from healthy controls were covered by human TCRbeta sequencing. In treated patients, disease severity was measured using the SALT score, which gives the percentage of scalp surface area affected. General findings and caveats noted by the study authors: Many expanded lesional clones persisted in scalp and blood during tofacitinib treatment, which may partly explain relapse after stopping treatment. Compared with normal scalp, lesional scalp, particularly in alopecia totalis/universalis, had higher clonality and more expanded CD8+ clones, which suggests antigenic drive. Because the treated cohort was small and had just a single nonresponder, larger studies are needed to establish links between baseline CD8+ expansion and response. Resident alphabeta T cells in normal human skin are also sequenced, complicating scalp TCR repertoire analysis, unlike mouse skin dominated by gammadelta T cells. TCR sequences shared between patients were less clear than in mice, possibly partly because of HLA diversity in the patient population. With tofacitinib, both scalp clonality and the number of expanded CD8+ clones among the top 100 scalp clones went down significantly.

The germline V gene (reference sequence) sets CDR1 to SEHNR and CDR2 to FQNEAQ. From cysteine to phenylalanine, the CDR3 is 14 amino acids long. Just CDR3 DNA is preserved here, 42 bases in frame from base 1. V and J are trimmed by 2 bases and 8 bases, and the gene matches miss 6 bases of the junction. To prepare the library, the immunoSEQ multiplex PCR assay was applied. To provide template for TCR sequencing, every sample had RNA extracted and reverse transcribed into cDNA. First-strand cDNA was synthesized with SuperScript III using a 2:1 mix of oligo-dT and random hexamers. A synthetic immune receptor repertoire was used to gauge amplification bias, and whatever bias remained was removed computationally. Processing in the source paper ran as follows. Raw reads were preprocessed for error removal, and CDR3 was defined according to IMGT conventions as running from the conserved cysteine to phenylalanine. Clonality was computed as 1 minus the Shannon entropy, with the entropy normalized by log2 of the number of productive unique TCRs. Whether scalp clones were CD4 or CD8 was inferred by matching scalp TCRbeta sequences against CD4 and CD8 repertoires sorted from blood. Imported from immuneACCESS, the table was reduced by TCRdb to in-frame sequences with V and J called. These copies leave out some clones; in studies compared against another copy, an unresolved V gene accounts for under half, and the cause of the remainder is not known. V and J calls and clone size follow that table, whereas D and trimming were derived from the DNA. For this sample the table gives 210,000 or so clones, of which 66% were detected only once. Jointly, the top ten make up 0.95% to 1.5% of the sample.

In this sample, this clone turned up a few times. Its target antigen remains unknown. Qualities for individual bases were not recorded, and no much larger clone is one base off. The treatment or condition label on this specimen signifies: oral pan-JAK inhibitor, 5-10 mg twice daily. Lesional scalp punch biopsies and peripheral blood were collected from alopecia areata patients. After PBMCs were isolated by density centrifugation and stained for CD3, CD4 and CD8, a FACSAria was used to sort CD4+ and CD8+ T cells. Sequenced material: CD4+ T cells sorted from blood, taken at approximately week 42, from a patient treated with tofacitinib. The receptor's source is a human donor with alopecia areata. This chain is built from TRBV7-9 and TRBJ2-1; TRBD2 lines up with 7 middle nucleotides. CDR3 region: CASSLRQGGYEQFF. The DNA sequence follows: TGTGCCAGCAGCTTAAGGCAGGGAGGGTATGAGCAGTTCTTC.